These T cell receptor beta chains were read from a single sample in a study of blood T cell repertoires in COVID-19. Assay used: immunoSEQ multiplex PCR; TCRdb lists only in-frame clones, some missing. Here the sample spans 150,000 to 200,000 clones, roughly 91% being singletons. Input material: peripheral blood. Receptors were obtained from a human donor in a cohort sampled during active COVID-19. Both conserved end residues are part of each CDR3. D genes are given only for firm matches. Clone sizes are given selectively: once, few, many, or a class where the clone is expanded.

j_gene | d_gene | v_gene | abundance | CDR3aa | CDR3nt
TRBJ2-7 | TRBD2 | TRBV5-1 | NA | CASSLSPDGGYEQYF | TGCGCCAGCAGCTTGTCCCCGGACGGGGGGTACGAGCAGTACTTC
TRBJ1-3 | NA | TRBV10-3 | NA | CATYSYKSSGNTIYF | TGTGCCACCTACAGCTACAAGAGCTCTGGAAACACCATATATTTT
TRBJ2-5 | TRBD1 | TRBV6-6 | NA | CASGQGQETQYF | TGTGCCTCCGGACAGGGACAAGAGACCCAGTACTTC
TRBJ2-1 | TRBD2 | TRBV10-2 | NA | CASRLAGGSSYNEQFF | TGCGCCAGCAGATTAGCGGGAGGGAGCTCCTACAATGAGCAGTTCTTC
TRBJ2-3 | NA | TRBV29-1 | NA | CSVGSDTDTQYF | TGCAGCGTTGGTAGCGACACAGATACGCAGTATTTT
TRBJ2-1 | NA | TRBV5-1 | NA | CASSLEAGPAGNEQFF | TGCGCCAGCAGCTTGGAGGCGGGGCCCGCTGGCAATGAGCAGTTCTTC
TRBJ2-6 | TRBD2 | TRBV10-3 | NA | CAISTSGGNSGANVLTF | TGTGCCATCAGTACTAGCGGGGGGAACTCTGGGGCCAACGTCCTGACTTTC
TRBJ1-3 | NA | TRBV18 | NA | CASSPLDGSSGNTIYF | TGTGCCAGCTCACCGTTGGACGGGAGCTCTGGAAACACCATATATTTT
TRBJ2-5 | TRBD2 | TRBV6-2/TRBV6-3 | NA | CASSYRTSGGRQTQYF | TGTGCCAGCAGTTACCGGACTAGCGGGGGGAGACAGACCCAGTACTTC
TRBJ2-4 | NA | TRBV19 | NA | CASSNRVENIQYF | TGTGCCAGTAGTAACAGGGTAGAAAACATTCAGTACTTC
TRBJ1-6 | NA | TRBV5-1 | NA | CASTLGGEGPLHF | TGCGCCAGCACGTTGGGGGGGGAAGGTCCCCTCCACTTT
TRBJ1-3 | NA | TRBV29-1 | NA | CSVTTSGNTIYF | TGCAGCGTTACTACATCCGGAAACACCATATATTTT
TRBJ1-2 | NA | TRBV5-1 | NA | CASSLDQANYGYTF | TGCGCCAGCAGCTTGGACCAAGCCAACTATGGCTACACCTTC
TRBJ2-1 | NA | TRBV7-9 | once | CASSLDSSASEQFF | TGTGCCAGCAGCTTAGATTCCTCCGCTAGTGAGCAGTTCTTC
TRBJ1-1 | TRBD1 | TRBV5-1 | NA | CASSFPGQGNTEAFF | TGCGCCAGCAGCTTTCCGGGACAGGGGAACACTGAAGCTTTCTTT
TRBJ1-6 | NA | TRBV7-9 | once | CASSLTGQGLSPLHF | TGTGCCAGCAGCTTAACGGGCCAGGGACTGTCACCCCTCCACTTT
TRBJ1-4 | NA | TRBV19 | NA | CASRSGGVTNEKLFF | TGTGCCAGTAGATCCGGAGGGGTGACTAATGAAAAACTGTTTTTT
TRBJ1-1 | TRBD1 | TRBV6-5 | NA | CASSLTGGTEAFF | TGTGCCAGCAGTCTAACAGGGGGCACTGAAGCTTTCTTT
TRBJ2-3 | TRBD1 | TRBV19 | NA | CASSAPGTGGTDTQYF | TGTGCCAGTAGCGCTCCCGGGACAGGGGGGACAGATACGCAGTATTTT
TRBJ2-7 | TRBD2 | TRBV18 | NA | CASSPGLETGEQYF | TGTGCCAGCTCACCCGGACTAGAAACAGGCGAGCAGTACTTC
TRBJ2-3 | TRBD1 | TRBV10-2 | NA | CASSESGTGGWSFADTQYF | TGCGCCAGCAGTGAATCCGGGACAGGGGGCTGGAGTTTCGCAGATACGCAGTATTTT
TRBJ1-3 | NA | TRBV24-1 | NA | CATSDGKASGNTIYF | TGTGCCACCAGTGATGGTAAAGCCTCTGGAAACACCATATATTTT
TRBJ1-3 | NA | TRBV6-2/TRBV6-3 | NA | CASSSIDNFSGNTIYF | TGTGCCAGCAGCTCAATAGACAACTTCTCTGGAAACACCATATATTTT
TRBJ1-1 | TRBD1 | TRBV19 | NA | CASSSQDRARNTEAFF | TGTGCCAGTAGTAGCCAGGACAGGGCGCGGAACACTGAAGCTTTCTTT
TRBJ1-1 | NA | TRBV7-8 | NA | CASSLVGRDTSAFF | TGTGCCAGCAGCTTAGTTGGCAGGGACACTTCAGCTTTCTTT
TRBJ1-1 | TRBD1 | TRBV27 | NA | CASSYSTGVTEAFF | TGTGCCAGCAGTTACTCGACAGGGGTCACTGAAGCTTTCTTT
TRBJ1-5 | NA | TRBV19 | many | CASRPGQNQPQHF | TGTGCCAGTAGACCGGGACAAAATCAGCCCCAGCATTTT
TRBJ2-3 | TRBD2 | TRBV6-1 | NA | CASSEAASGGYTQYF | TGTGCCAGCAGTGAAGCCGCTAGCGGGGGGTATACGCAGTATTTT
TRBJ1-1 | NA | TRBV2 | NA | CASLRGYTEAFF | TGTGCCAGCTTACGGGGGTACACTGAAGCTTTCTTT
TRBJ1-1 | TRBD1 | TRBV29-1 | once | CSVGQGAAGAFF | TGCAGCGTTGGACAGGGGGCTGCGGGAGCTTTCTTT
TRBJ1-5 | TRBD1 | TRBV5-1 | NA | CASSLGTGDQPQHF | TGCGCCAGCAGCCTCGGGACAGGGGATCAGCCCCAGCATTTT
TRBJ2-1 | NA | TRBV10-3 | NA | CAISEPGLPKNNEQFF | TGTGCCATCAGTGAGCCGGGACTCCCAAAAAACAATGAGCAGTTCTTC
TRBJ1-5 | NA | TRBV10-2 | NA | CASSVGVSEPQHF | TGCGCCAGCAGTGTAGGGGTATCGGAGCCCCAGCATTTT
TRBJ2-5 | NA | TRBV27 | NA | CASSPGEETQYF | TGTGCCAGCAGCCCAGGGGAAGAGACCCAGTACTTC
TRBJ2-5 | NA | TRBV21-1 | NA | CASSKGDRGVETQYF | TGTGCCAGCAGCAAAGGGGACAGGGGCGTTGAGACCCAGTACTTC
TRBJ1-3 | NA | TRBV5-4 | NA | CASSLAGVSGNTIYF | TGTGCCAGCAGCTTGGCCGGGGTCTCTGGAAACACCATATATTTT
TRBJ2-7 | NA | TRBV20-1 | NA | CSARGAGEQYF | TGCAGTGCTAGAGGGGCGGGCGAGCAGTACTTC
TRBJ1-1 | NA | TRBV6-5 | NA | CASSYLGRDTEAFF | TGTGCCAGCAGTTACTTGGGGAGGGACACTGAAGCTTTCTTT